This T cell receptor beta chain was sequenced during a study of blood T cell repertoires in COVID-19. At the level of the study: The United States, Italy and Spain were the sources of the acute and convalescent COVID-19 samples.

Original handling: Amplification of reference gene primers was used by the study to estimate nucleated cell counts. Sequencing used immunoSEQ multiplex PCR; TCRdb keeps in-frame clones, though not all of them. V, J and clone size derive from that table, while D and trimming were established from the DNA sequence. The top ten hold 3.5% to 4.5% of the sample, which has under 150,000 clones, 75% to 85% seen once. Deletions cut 3 bases from V and 4 bases from J, with 15 bases between. The CDR3 is made up of 15 amino acids. The germline gives CDR1 MNHEY, CDR2 SMNVEV (reference sequence). The TCR comes from a man aged 55-75 years with acute or convalescent COVID-19. The chain carries TRBV27 and TRBJ1-1; no reliable D call. The sequencing sample was made of peripheral blood. The CDR3 nucleotides are TGTGCCAGCAGTTTTGGGCCCCGGGGAAGCACTGAAGCTTTCTTT. Its translation is CASSFGPRGSTEAFF.